This T cell receptor (beta chain) was identified during a study of cytomegalovirus exposure and HLA in healthy donors. A multiplex PCR was run with 60 Vbeta primers and 13 Jbeta primers. TCRdb's table, derived via immunoSEQ multiplex PCR, lists solely in-frame clones and lacks some. The sample lists about 140,000 clones, 76% occurring once. The CDR3 consists of 13 residues. The germline gives CDR1 KGHSH, CDR2 LQKENI. The V segment lost 6 bases and the J segment 5 bases; nucleotides outside the gene matches: 7. The J gene is TRBJ2-7, the V gene TRBV18; 7 nucleotides match TRBD1. The clonotype comes from a male donor in good health and CMV-seronegative. The sample consisted of PBMCs. In nucleotides, the CDR3 is TGTGCCAGCTCCGGAGACAGGGTCGACGAGCAGTACTTC. Translation: CASSGDRVDEQYF.